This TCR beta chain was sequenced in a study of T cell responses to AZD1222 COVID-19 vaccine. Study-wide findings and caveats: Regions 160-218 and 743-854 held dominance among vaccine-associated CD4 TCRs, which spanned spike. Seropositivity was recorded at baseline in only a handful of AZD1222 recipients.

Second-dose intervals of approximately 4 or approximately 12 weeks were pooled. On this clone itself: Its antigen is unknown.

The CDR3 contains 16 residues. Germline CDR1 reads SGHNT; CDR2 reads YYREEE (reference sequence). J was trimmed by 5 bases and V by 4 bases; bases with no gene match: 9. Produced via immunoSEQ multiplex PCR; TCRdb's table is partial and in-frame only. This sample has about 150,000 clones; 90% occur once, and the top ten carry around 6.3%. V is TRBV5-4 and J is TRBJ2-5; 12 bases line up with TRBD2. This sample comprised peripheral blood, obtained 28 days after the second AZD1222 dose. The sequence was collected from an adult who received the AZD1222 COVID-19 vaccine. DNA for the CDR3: TGTGCCAGCAGCCCCCCTAGCGGGAGGGTTCGGGAGACCCAGTACTTC. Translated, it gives CASSPPSGRVRETQYF.